This TCR beta chain comes out of a study of glioma-infiltrating T cells. Study-level results: Tissue-blood divergence was below expectation in non-neoplastic patients, above in gliomas.

V lost 5 bases, J lost 2 bases, and 5 bases stayed unmatched. Germline V gene sequence: CDR1 SGHNT, CDR2 YYREEE (reference sequence). The CDR3 totals 14 residues. The iRepertoire nested amplicon-rescue multiplex PCR amplified TCR alpha and beta CDR3s from RNA. TCRdb independently ran MiXCR on the multiplex PCR reads; one entry per CDR3 protein. There are around 100,000 distinct CDR3 sequences in the sample; about 30% occur only once, and about 40% lies in the top ten. This clonotype was detected only a few times. Its antigen is currently unknown. The V gene is TRBV5-4, the J gene TRBJ2-7; 9 bases map to TRBD1. Material: glioma tissue, nonneoplastic brain tissue, or PBMCs (not recorded which). This sequence was found in a human donor with low-grade glioma or glioblastoma, undergoing nonglioma brain surgery, or in good health (not recorded which). The CDR3 DNA sequence: TGTGCCAGCAGTGCCGGGACAGGGACCTACGAGCAGTACTTC. Translation gives CASSAGTGTYEQYF.